These 18 T cell receptor beta chains came from one sample sequenced in a study of lymphopenia after photon versus proton radiotherapy (dated by TCRdb to between 2018 and 2020). The library was made by the immunoSEQ multiplex PCR assay. Here the immuneACCESS table is served through TCRdb, limited to in-frame sequences with V and J called. Missing clones are a known gap in these copies; in checked studies unresolved V genes cover under half, and the rest lacks a known reason. Recorded for this sample are about 33,000 clones; 75% to 90% of them occurred a single time. Approximately 6.6% of the sample is taken by the ten largest. The sample consisted of peripheral blood, taken from a patient treated with photon-based radiotherapy. These receptors all come from a woman between 45 and 65 years old with pancreatic cancer.

The genes are TRBV29-1 and TRBJ2-2, with D possibly called TRBD1 or TRBD2 (5 bases each). The CDR3 contains 15 residues. Germline loops: CDR1 SQVTM, CDR2 ANQGSEA. The V gene lost 7 bases and the J gene lost 11 bases, with 26 bases spanning the gap. CDR3 loop: CSAAKGTAGVGELFF. For the CDR3, the DNA is TGCAGCGCGGCAAAAGGGACGGCTGGCGTAGGAGAGCTGTTTTTT.

The V gene is TRBV9, the J gene TRBJ2-7; a weak D match, TRBD2 (6 bases). This CDR3 contains 15 residues. Trimming removed 4 bases at V and 6 bases at J, with 20 bases between. Looked up from germline, CDR1 is SGDLS and CDR2 is YYNGEE. The CDR3 coding sequence is TGTGCCAGCAGCCCCCGTGTCGGGGGTTCCGGCGAGCAGTACTTC. Its translation is CASSPRVGGSGEQYF.

This clone appeared once. V gene TRBV4-3 combines with J gene TRBJ2-1; 10 bases fit TRBD2. Germline CDR1 reads LGHNA; CDR2 reads YSLEER. Germline trimming cut 1 base from V and 4 bases from J; bases unmatched to any gene: 1. CDR3 length: 15 amino acids. The DNA of the CDR3 is TGCGCCAGCAGCCAAGGGACTAGCGGTTACAATGAGCAGTTCTTC. Translating it yields CASSQGTSGYNEQFF.

CDR3 sequence: CASSLEQAGLYNEQFF. As DNA, the CDR3 is TGTGCCAGCAGCTTAGAGCAAGCGGGACTCTACAATGAGCAGTTCTTC. V and J are TRBV7-2 and TRBJ2-1; 7 bases fit TRBD2. Germline-derived CDR1 and CDR2 are SGHTA and FQGNSA. The CDR3 sequence is 16 residues long. V lost 1 base, J lost 3 bases, and 6 bases stayed unmatched.

The rearrangement uses TRBV18 and TRBJ2-1; 12 nucleotides agree with TRBD2. Trimming removed 3 bases from V and 8 bases from J; junction bases left unmatched: 5. The CDR3 runs to 15 residues. Germline V gene lookup returns CDR1 KGHSH and CDR2 LQKENI. CDR3 in amino acids: CASSPTSGGPHEQFF. CDR3 coding DNA: TGTGCCAGCTCACCGACTAGCGGGGGCCCCCATGAGCAGTTCTTC. The whole variable domain, remainder taken from reference TRBV18 and TRBJ2-1, is NAGVMQNPRHLVRRRGQEARLRCSPMKGHSHVYWYRQLPEEGLKFMVYLQKENIIDESGMPKERFSAEFPKEGPSILRIQQVVRGDSAAYFCASSPTSGGPHEQFFGPGTRLTVL.

V and J are TRBV6-6 and TRBJ1-6; D may be TRBD1 (5 bases). Germline CDR1 reads MNHNY; CDR2 reads SVGAGI (reference sequence). CDR3 length: 14 residues. The germline V and J ends were trimmed by 11 bases and 9 bases, with 20 bases remaining between them. CDR3 residues: CASGGISNISPLHF. CDR3 sequence (DNA): TGTGCCTCTGGGGGTATTTCAAATATTTCACCCCTCCACTTT.

Only a few counts were recorded for this clone. This chain links TRBV5-8 with TRBJ1-5; D call uncertain. The CDR3 totals 15 residues. Germline values: CDR1 SGHTS, CDR2 YDEGEE. The V gene lost 6 bases and the J gene lost 0 bases, with 13 bases spanning the gap. CDR3 region: CASTNGGISNQPQHF. CDR3 nucleotide sequence: TGTGCCAGCACCAATGGAGGAATTAGCAATCAGCCCCAGCATTTT.

The V call is TRBV7-8, the J call TRBJ2-2, with D perhaps given as TRBD1 or TRBD2 (5 bases each). Germline assignment: CDR1 SGHVS and CDR2 FQNEAQ. The CDR3 is made up of 13 amino acids. Trimming took off 10 bases at V and 3 bases at J, with 12 bases between the two ends. The CDR3 spells CATRDPYTGELFF. The CDR3, as DNA: TGTGCCACTCGGGACCCCTACACCGGGGAGCTGTTTTTT.

This clone has more than one count but fewer than ten. This chain uses TRBV7-2 with TRBJ2-1; D is possibly TRBD2 (5 bases). The CDR3 totals 14 residues. Per the germline V gene, CDR1 is SGHTA and CDR2 is FQGNSA. Deletions cut 2 bases from V and 8 bases from J, with 13 bases between. Here the CDR3 reads CASSLNGNGYEQFF. In DNA form, the CDR3 reads TGTGCCAGCAGCTTAAACGGGAATGGATATGAGCAGTTCTTC.

J is TRBJ2-1 and V is TRBV28; D unresolved. Looked up from germline, CDR1 is MDHEN and CDR2 is SYDVKM. This CDR3 contains 13 residues. Trimming removed 3 bases from V and 5 bases from J, with 8 bases in between. The CDR3 here is CASSFAENNEQFF. CDR3 nucleotides: TGTGCCAGCAGTTTCGCTGAAAACAATGAGCAGTTCTTC.

This chain links TRBV19 with TRBJ2-7; maybe TRBD1 (5 bases). The V end lost 5 bases, the J end lost 2 bases, and 10 bases lay between the germline ends. Germline CDR1 is LNHDA and CDR2 is SQIVND (reference sequence). CDR3 size: 13 residues. The CDR3 region is CASSATGTYEQYF. The CDR3 DNA follows: TGTGCCAGTAGTGCCACAGGTACCTACGAGCAGTACTTC.

V is TRBV30 and J is TRBJ1-1; no firm D call. The CDR3 loop spans 14 amino acids. CDR1 is GTSNPN and CDR2 is SVGIG in the germline V gene (reference sequence). Trimming shortened V by 5 bases and J by 2 bases, and 15 bases separated the two germline ends. The CDR3 coding sequence is TGTGCCTGGGAGGCTGGCCTCCATAACACTGAAGCTTTCTTT. It yields the protein CAWEAGLHNTEAFF.

The chain has TRBV28 and TRBJ2-3; 10 bases fit TRBD1. Unmatched junction bases numbered 12, after V lost 6 bases and J lost 3 bases. CDR3 length: 17 amino acids. Germline assignment: CDR1 MDHEN and CDR2 SYDVKM. The CDR3: CASSPIPGQGSTDTQYF. In DNA form, the CDR3 reads TGTGCCAGCAGCCCCATTCCGGGACAGGGGTCGACAGATACGCAGTATTTT.

This rearrangement joins TRBV2 to TRBJ2-5, with D unresolved. V shed 2 bases and J shed 2 bases, with 9 bases lying between them. Germline lookup yields CDR1 SNHLY and CDR2 FYNNEI. The CDR3 spans 14 residues. CDR3 sequence reads: CASSEIRAQETQYF. The CDR3 nucleotides are TGTGCCAGCAGTGAAATCCGGGCGCAAGAGACCCAGTACTTC.

The J gene is TRBJ2-7, the V gene TRBV5-5; tentatively, D is TRBD1 (7 bases). There are 16 residues in the CDR3. Trimming removed 4 bases at V and 0 bases at J, with 17 bases between. Germline CDR1 SGHKS, CDR2 YYEKEE (reference sequence). CDR3 protein: CASSLEGAPSSYEQYF. In DNA form, the CDR3 reads TGTGCCAGCAGCCTGGAGGGGGCCCCGAGCTCCTACGAGCAGTACTTC.

This clone appeared once. This sequence joins TRBV28 and TRBJ1-1; 9 positions agree with TRBD1. V was pared by 7 bases and J by 6 bases, with 9 bases of the junction left unmatched. The CDR3 consists of 14 residues. Per the germline V gene, CDR1 is MDHEN and CDR2 is SYDVKM. The CDR3 DNA reads as TGTGCCAGCACCCCCGGACAGGGGACGTCTGAAGCTTTCTTT. It translates to CASTPGQGTSEAFF.

This clone has just one count. This chain joins TRBV14 and TRBJ2-3, with TRBD1 matching over 7 bases. V shed 4 bases and J 2 bases; nucleotides not matched to a gene: 6. The CDR3 is 15 amino acids. Looked up from germline, CDR1 is SGHDN and CDR2 is FVKESK. CDR3 DNA: TGTGCCAGCAGCCCCCACGGACAGGACACAGATACGCAGTATTTT. Translation: CASSPHGQDTDTQYF.

The chain employs TRBV5-6 and TRBJ1-4; D possibly corresponds to TRBD1 (5 bases). In germline, CDR1 is SGHDT, CDR2 YYEEEE. The CDR3 sequence is 18 residues long. Trimming left V 3 bases short and J 3 bases short, with 21 bases between. The CDR3 is CASSWGSVRLSANEKLFF. The CDR3 DNA follows: TGTGCCAGCAGCTGGGGGAGCGTACGCTTGTCGGCTAATGAAAAACTGTTTTTT.